These 16 T cell receptor beta chains came from one sample sequenced in a study of T cell responses to AZD1222 COVID-19 vaccine. Using immunoSEQ multiplex PCR, the repertoire was profiled, and TCRdb retains in-frame clones only, with some absent. The sample lists about 120,000 clones, about 85% seen once, with under 3% in the top ten. The sequencing used peripheral blood, collected 28 days after the second AZD1222 dose. Receptors were obtained from an adult who received the AZD1222 COVID-19 vaccine.

The rearrangement joins TRBV20-1 to TRBJ1-2, with TRBD1 identical over 8 bases. This CDR3 is built from 13 residues. V lost 3 bases and J lost 8; bases outside the gene matches: 8. The V gene's germline CDR1 is DFQATT and CDR2 SNEGSKA (reference sequence). Here the CDR3 DNA reads TGCAGTGCTAGTACAGGGGGGGTAGAAGGCTACACCTTC. Protein product: CSASTGGVEGYTF.

The genes are TRBV9 and TRBJ2-3, with a tentative D call TRBD2 (6 bases). CDR1 SGDLS and CDR2 YYNGEE come from the germline V gene. This CDR3 spans 14 amino acids. The V gene lost 3 bases and the J gene lost 0 bases, with 8 bases spanning the gap. The CDR3 region has the DNA TGTGCCAGCAGCGCCGGGACTAGCACAGATACGCAGTATTTT. Translating it yields CASSAGTSTDTQYF.

This clone was seen once. The rearrangement joins TRBV3-1 (or the pseudogene TRBV3-2) to TRBJ2-7; TRBD2 aligns across 14 bases. The length of the CDR3 is 16 residues. The germline V gene encodes CDR1 LGHDT and CDR2 YNNKEL (reference sequence). V shed 5 bases and J 1 base; nucleotides not matched to a gene: 4. The CDR3 reads CASSSRTSGRSYEQYF. The CDR3 nucleotides are TGTGCCAGCAGCTCCAGGACTAGCGGGAGGTCCTACGAGCAGTACTTC.

About this clone itself: The limits of the CDR3 on the DNA are not certain, so only TCRdb's listed CDR3 is given. The rearrangement joins TRBV10-3 to TRBJ1-6. The CDR3 is made up of 13 amino acids, end residues included. Germline loops: CDR1 ENHRY, CDR2 SYGVKD. CDR3 in amino acids: CAISSSGYSPLHF.

This clone was observed a few times. Other DNA sequences from this sample encode an identical CDR3 as well. The chain joins TRBV18 to TRBJ1-5, with D possibly matching TRBD1 (5 bases). The CDR3 has 14 amino acids. V was trimmed by 3 bases and J by 0 bases, leaving 6 bases between them. Germline CDR1 and CDR2: KGHSH and LQKENI. CDR3 in DNA: TGTGCCAGCTCACCTCAGGGTAGCAATCAGCCCCAGCATTTT. It codes for CASSPQGSNQPQHF.

The chain uses TRBV6-1 and TRBJ2-5; D gene unclear. Deletions cut 2 bases from V and 5 bases from J, with 3 bases between. The CDR3 runs 11 residues. The germline V gene encodes CDR1 MNHNS and CDR2 SASEGT. This CDR3 reads CASSEFETQYF. The CDR3 coding sequence is TGTGCCAGCAGTGAATTCGAGACCCAGTACTTC.

The chain couples TRBV5-4 to TRBJ1-2; 9 bases line up with TRBD1. V shed 1 base and J 2 bases; nucleotides not matched to a gene: 3. The CDR3 runs 15 residues. Germline CDR1 and CDR2: SGHNT and YYREEE (reference sequence). CDR3 bases: TGTGCCAGCAGCTTGCGACAGGGGGACAACTATGGCTACACCTTC. This gives the protein CASSLRQGDNYGYTF.

V and J are TRBV2 and TRBJ1-5; the D gene is possibly TRBD1 (5 bases). CDR1 and CDR2 from the germline V gene are SNHLY and FYNNEI. This CDR3 contains 13 residues. The V end lost 7 bases, the J end lost 2 bases, and 9 bases lay between the germline ends. The DNA of the CDR3 is TGTGCCAGCAACACGGGGGGCAATCAGCCCCAGCATTTT. It translates to CASNTGGNQPQHF.

This CDR3 is CSAREQEAFF. The CDR3 DNA reads as TGCAGTGCTAGAGAGCAAGAAGCTTTCTTT. The V and J genes are TRBV20-1 and TRBJ1-1, with unresolved D. Germline CDR1 reads DFQATT; CDR2 reads SNEGSKA (reference sequence). The CDR3 loop spans 10 amino acids. Between the trimmed V and J ends, which lost 0 bases and 8 bases, there was a span of 4 bases.

V and J are TRBV3-1 (or the pseudogene TRBV3-2) and TRBJ1-5; maybe TRBD1 (5 bases). Germline CDR1 is LGHDT and CDR2 is YNNKEL (reference sequence). V lost 4 bases and J lost 2, with 18 bases in between. The CDR3 covers 17 residues. CDR3 residues: CASSRSPPGAGNQPQHF. CDR3 in DNA: TGTGCCAGCAGCCGTAGCCCCCCTGGGGCCGGCAATCAGCCCCAGCATTTT.

The chain uses TRBV7-3 and TRBJ2-3, with D tentatively TRBD2 (6 bases). Trimming removed 5 bases at V and 3 bases at J, with 12 bases between. Germline V gene data show CDR1 as SGHTA and CDR2 as FQGTGA. CDR3 length: 14 amino acids. CDR3 amino acids: CASSTGVATDTQYF. The DNA for the CDR3 is TGTGCCAGCAGCACGGGGGTTGCGACAGATACGCAGTATTTT.

V usage is TRBV19 and J usage is TRBJ1-6; no firm D call. Germline V gene data show CDR1 as LNHDA and CDR2 as SQIVND (reference sequence). CDR3 length equals 14 residues. Trimming shortened V by 6 bases and J by 4 bases, and 10 bases separated the two germline ends. CDR3 bases: TGTGCCAGTAGCATGGCGGGGTATAATTCACCCCTCCACTTT. Its translation: CASSMAGYNSPLHF.

The gene calls are TRBV11-1 and TRBJ2-5; D unresolved. The CDR3 covers 13 residues. V shed 8 bases and J shed 1 base, with 11 bases lying between them. Germline V gene sequence: CDR1 SGHAT, CDR2 FQDESV (reference sequence). The DNA for the CDR3 is TGTGCCAGCCGCTCGGACCCCCAAGAGACCCAGTACTTC. This translates into CASRSDPQETQYF.

CDR3 loop: CASSSTPPDTEAFF. The CDR3 coding sequence is TGTGCCAGCAGTTCGACTCCCCCGGACACTGAAGCTTTCTTT. The chain links TRBV6-2 or TRBV6-3 to TRBJ1-1, with unresolved D. In germline, CDR1 is MNHEY, CDR2 SVGEGT. V was shortened by 4 bases and J by 3 bases, with 12 bases between the two germline ends. The CDR3 consists of 14 residues.

The rearrangement links TRBV5-1 to TRBJ1-1, with D perhaps TRBD1 (5 bases). The germline V gene has CDR1 SGHRS and CDR2 YFSETQ. CDR3 length equals 13 residues. V lost 4 bases and J 6 bases, leaving 13 bases between the germline ends. CDR3 region: CASSPHGGAEAFF. The CDR3 nucleotides are TGCGCCAGCAGCCCCCATGGGGGGGCTGAAGCTTTCTTT.

V is TRBV24-1 and J is TRBJ2-7, with TRBD1 identical over 9 bases. The V gene end was trimmed by 0 bases and the J gene end by 2 bases; junction bases not matched to a gene: 7. The germline V gene has CDR1 KGHDR and CDR2 SFDVKD. The CDR3 sequence is 17 residues long. The CDR3 DNA reads TGTGCCACCAGTGATTTGCGTCCCGGGACAGGGACCTACGAGCAGTACTTC. Residues: CATSDLRPGTGTYEQYF.